This T cell receptor beta chain was sequenced for a study of blood T cell repertoires in COVID-19. Looking at the study overall: Sites in the United States, Italy and Spain provided acute and convalescent COVID-19 samples. Nucleic acid was either cDNA or gDNA, and it came from T cells, B-cell-depleted T cells, or PBMCs.

This clone was observed a handful of times. Original handling: Reference gene primer amplification yielded estimated nucleated cell counts. Using immunoSEQ multiplex PCR, the repertoire was profiled, and TCRdb retains in-frame clones only, with some absent. The V and J calls and the clone size are those of that table, but D and trimming were determined from the DNA. The repertoire has around 95,000 clones, around four fifths of them found once; the top ten carry roughly 12%. This CDR3 region has 14 residues. Trimming cost V 6 bases and J 2 bases, with 12 bases left between them. CDR1 is LNHDA and CDR2 is SQIVND in the germline V gene (reference sequence).

The J gene is TRBJ2-3, the V gene TRBV19; D gene uncertain. The sequencing sample was made of peripheral blood. This clonotype was sampled from a woman aged 70-85 years with acute or convalescent COVID-19. In nucleotides, the CDR3 is TGTGCCAGTAGGGCCGGGTCTTCCACAGATACGCAGTATTTT. Translating gives CASRAGSSTDTQYF.